A single T cell receptor beta chain is shown here with its context. The target of this receptor is not known. The record has no base qualities; no much larger clone is one base away. This sample is part of a study of TIL therapy for anti-PD-1-resistant metastatic lung cancer (dated by TCRdb to the early 2020s). A note on the overall study: Tumors were harvested prior to any PD-1/PD-L1 blockade, after which nivolumab was administered to patients, and lymphodepletion, expanded TIL infusion and IL-2 were given to patients who progressed. A median age of approximately 50 years (range about 38-75) and a median tumor PD-L1 proportion score of 6% were recorded among enrolled patients. Most of the cohort had lung adenocarcinoma, including a handful of EGFR-mutant tumors and two ALK-rearranged tumors, and half of the patients were either current or former smokers. Across the cohort, whole-exome sequencing showed a median non-synonymous tumor mutation burden of about 1.5 mutations per megabase. T cell receptor beta sequencing of tumor and peripheral blood served to follow clonotypes across the tumor, the expanded TIL product, and serial blood samples.

There are 14 amino acids in the CDR3, from cysteine to phenylalanine inclusive. Only the CDR3 portion is preserved as DNA: 42 bases, with reading frame beginning at the first base. Trimming removed 5 bases from V and 4 bases from J, leaving 15 bases between the germline ends. Taken from the germline V gene, the CDR1 and CDR2 loops are MNHNS and SASEGT. The immunoSEQ v3 hsTCRB kit was used to amplify TCR beta CDR3 regions from genomic DNA through bias-controlled multiplex PCR. An Illumina NextSeq 500 was used to sequence the TCR libraries, reaching roughly 1.9 million read pairs at survey level or about 4.5-6.5 million at deep level. From the authors' description of their analysis: V, D and J genes were assigned, non-productive sequences were removed, and clonality was reported by immunoSEQ Analyzer software. Repertoires were compared by productive Simpson clonality and by the Morisita overlap index of productive TRB rearrangements between infused TIL and blood. Absolute clonotype counts in blood were estimated as lymphocyte count times CD3+ fraction times the clone's productive frequency. Drawn from immuneACCESS, this table holds only the in-frame rearrangements with V and J called that TCRdb kept. Clones are partly lost; checked studies trace under half to an unresolved V gene and leave the rest unexplained. That table supplies the V and J calls and clone size; D and trimming were determined from the DNA. This sample comprises 30,000 or so clones, around two thirds of them detected only once. The ten largest clones capture around 2.5% of the sample.

The sample's time point, from its label and the paper: pre-treatment sample, taken before nivolumab and TIL therapy. Between October 2017 and January 2020, a dual-center phase I trial enrolled adults who had stage 4 NSCLC. Samples came from a single-arm, open-label phase I trial of tumor-infiltrating lymphocyte therapy with nivolumab in advanced non-small cell lung cancer. Mononuclear cells from blood collected in EDTA tubes were isolated on a Ficoll gradient and snap-frozen as pellets, and DNA was then extracted using a Qiagen mini-prep kit. Broad study findings and their caveats: Generalizability was limited because the cohort was highly selected, with more treatment-naive, never-smoker and oncogene-addicted patients included than is typical. The study protocol defined all tumor marker inferences as exploratory. Clonotypes from the infused TIL partially replaced the baseline peripheral repertoire and then declined over months, and persistence showed no apparent association with response.

The receptor comes from a woman between 30 and 80 years old with non-small cell lung cancer. The source material was blood, sampled at baseline. The chain is made from TRBV6-1 and TRBJ2-7; TRBD2 could be the D gene, as 5 bases match. The DNA is TGTGCCAGCAGTCCCCGAGGGATCCGATACGAGCAGTACTTC. This translates into CASSPRGIRYEQYF.